This record concerns one T cell receptor beta chain sequence. The CDR3 contains 14 residues. V was shortened by 5 bases and J by 5 bases, with 12 bases between the two germline ends. Germline CDR1 reads SEHNR; CDR2 reads FQNEAQ (reference sequence). The source of the sample is a study of T cell responses to AZD1222 COVID-19 vaccine. TCRdb's copy holds only in-frame clones and misses some; the assay was immunoSEQ multiplex PCR. This table has 90,000 to 100,000 clones, around 89% appearing once. Sequencing used peripheral blood, obtained on day 0 of AZD1222 vaccination. The chain is built from TRBV7-9 and TRBJ1-4, with D tentatively TRBD1 (6 bases). The source of this sequence is an adult in good health. Here the CDR3 DNA reads TGTGCCAGCAGCAAAGACAGGACAAATGAAAAACTGTTTTTT. This translates into CASSKDRTNEKLFF.